This T cell receptor beta chain was retrieved from a study of control samples from healthy donors and cancer patients. The protocol was immunoSEQ multiplex PCR, while the TCRdb copy is restricted to in-frame clones and leaves out a portion. The repertoire holds 150,000 or so clones, with 94% as singletons. Details on this clone: This sample also contains other DNA sequences that code for the same CDR3.

The CDR3 covers 12 residues. From germline, CDR1 is SGHRS and CDR2 YFSETQ. V lost 4 bases and J 7 bases, leaving 9 bases between the germline ends. The material sequenced was blood. The source of this sequence is a man in his forties in good health. V and J are TRBV5-1 and TRBJ2-1, with D unresolved. CDR3 protein: CASSRSYNEQFF. CDR3 DNA sequence: TGCGCCAGCAGCCGGAGCTATAATGAGCAGTTCTTC.